The subject of this entry is one TCR beta chain. Its antigen is currently unknown. From germline, CDR1 is LNHDA and CDR2 SQIVND (reference sequence). The ends lost 7 bases at V and 5 bases at J; junction bases unmatched: 17. The CDR3 totals 17 residues. Sequencing was performed with immunoSEQ multiplex PCR; in TCRdb, only in-frame clones are kept and a portion is missing. The sample lists more than 65,000 clones; about 83% were seen once. These data are taken from a study of OX40 agonist ivuxolimab in advanced cancers. Looking at the study overall: The patients got ivuxolimab, which is an agonistic anti-OX40 (CD134) antibody. Enrollees could have had prior anti-PD-1, anti-PD-L1 or anti-CTLA-4 therapy, which about 40% had received.

Study-level points and caveats: Fewer expanded clones were found on average in CD4+ than in CD8+ T cells.

This sequence joins TRBV19 and TRBJ2-7; 10 nucleotides match TRBD2. The starting material was CD4+ or CD8+ T cells sorted from blood, obtained in a trial of the OX40 agonist ivuxolimab. The source of this sequence is an adult with an advanced solid tumor such as melanoma, head and neck, liver or kidney cancer. CDR3 sequence: CASNPPSGSPSPHEQYF. The CDR3 DNA reads as TGTGCCAGTAACCCGCCTAGCGGGAGTCCCTCCCCCCACGAGCAGTACTTC.